The 5 T cell receptor beta chains presented below share a single source sample, sequenced in a study of T cells in Graves' hyperthyroidism and ophthalmopathy. TCR beta CDR3 regions were amplified from RNA. Carried out on the TCR CDR3, a first-round RT-PCR used the HTBI primer set. TCRdb re-called the multiplex PCR reads with MiXCR, one entry per CDR3 protein. The sample yields 550,000 to 850,000 distinct CDR3 sequences, approximately 19% seen once. The material sequenced was blood. These receptors all come from a woman aged 45 to 65 with Graves' hyperthyroidism that later progressed to Graves' ophthalmopathy.

Many counts were recorded for this clonotype. V is TRBV3-1 and J is TRBJ1-1; D remains unclear. The germline CDR1 and CDR2 sequences are LGHDT and YNNKEL (reference sequence). Trimming took 1 base from V and 6 from J, leaving 12 bases between them. The CDR3 length is 14 residues. In nucleotides, the CDR3 is TGTGCCAGCAGCCAAGGTGGCAGAAGGGCTGAAGCTTTCTTT. It codes for CASSQGGRRAEAFF.

This clonotype was recorded at least ten times. The chain joins TRBV4-1 to TRBJ2-5, with a tentative D call TRBD2 (7 bases). V was pared by 4 bases and J by 5 bases, with 17 bases between. Germline-derived CDR1 and CDR2 are MGHRA and YSYEKL. The CDR3 runs to 15 residues. The CDR3 bases are TGCGCCAGCAGCCTCGGGGGGCTTGAAATTGAGACCCAGTACTTC. Its protein product is CASSLGGLEIETQYF.

This clonotype was seen only a few times. The chain links TRBV12-3 or TRBV12-4 to TRBJ1-1, with 7 bases lining up with TRBD1. V trimming: 10 bases; J trimming: 4 bases; junction bases outside the gene matches: 6. This CDR3 has 12 residues. CDR3 DNA sequence: TGTGCCACTTCGACAGGGCCCACTGAAGCTTTCTTT. Encoded protein: CATSTGPTEAFF.

The table lists this clonotype with a few counts. The rearrangement uses TRBV2 and TRBJ1-4; 8 bases line up with TRBD1. The germline gives CDR1 SNHLY, CDR2 FYNNEI. The CDR3 sequence is 17 residues long. After removal of 8 bases from V and 7 bases from J, the junction contained 18 bases not matched to a gene. DNA for the CDR3: TGTGCCAGCTGCGAGACAGGCTCAGGGGGCGTACGTGAAAAACTGTTTTTT. Its translation: CASCETGSGGVREKLFF.

This rearrangement joins TRBV11-2 to TRBJ1-2; TRBD1 might be the D (5 bases). V lost 1 base and J 7 bases, leaving 28 bases between the germline ends. Germline CDR1 is SGHAT and CDR2 is FQNNGV. This CDR3 contains 19 residues. The CDR3 is CASSLVSLSGADFLSGYTF. CDR3 bases: TGTGCCAGCAGCTTAGTAAGCTTAAGCGGGGCAGATTTTTTGAGTGGCTACACCTTC.